This T cell receptor (beta chain) was identified in a study of Ad26.COV2.S vaccination and SARS-CoV-2 variants. Findings and limits, study-wide: Following vaccination, spike-specific CD8+ and CD4+ T cell responses reportedly exhibited substantial breadth.

Note on this clone: No antigen is known for it.

Treatment specified: around 19 received Ad26.COV2.S at low or high dose, single or two shots; about 5 received placebo; per-sample allocation not given. On day 63 after the first injection, vaccine and placebo recipients gave samples. Losses at the gene ends were 4 bases for V and 7 bases for J; bases not matched to a gene: 6. The germline V gene encodes CDR1 LNHDA and CDR2 SQIVND (reference sequence). The CDR3 totals 15 residues. Measured with immunoSEQ multiplex PCR; TCRdb has only the in-frame clones, and not every one. Of roughly 350,000 clones detected, around nine tenths appear once; the ten largest clones hold approximately 4.5%.

The gene calls are TRBV19 and TRBJ1-6, with TRBD1 identical over 8 bases. This TCR derives from a person aged 18 to 65 who received the Ad26.COV2.S COVID-19 vaccine or a placebo. This specimen consisted of peripheral blood, obtained in a trial of Ad26.COV2.S vaccine versus placebo. CDR3: CASSTRTGYNSPLHF. CDR3 coding DNA: TGTGCCAGTAGTACCCGGACAGGGTACAATTCACCCCTCCACTTT.